The rows below give T cell receptor beta chains drawn from one sample of a study of blood T cell repertoires in COVID-19. Assay: immunoSEQ multiplex PCR; the TCRdb copy retains only in-frame clones and omits some. Of about 200,000 clones listed, approximately 82% were seen once; the top ten hold about 13%. Sequenced material: peripheral blood. These receptors all stem from a human donor in a cohort sampled during active COVID-19. Both conserved end residues are part of each CDR3. A D gene is named only where the DNA matches it firmly. Some rows have no size entry. The others give once, few or many, or a class for an expanded clone.

TRBJ2-7,.,TRBV5-1,.,TGCGCCAGCAGCTTGGCCGGGATTTCCTACGAGCAGTACTTC,CASSLAGISYEQYF
TRBJ2-2,.,TRBV30,.,TGTGCCTGGTCCCTTTGGGGGGAGGATATCGGGGAGCTGTTTTTT,CAWSLWGEDIGELFF
TRBJ2-3,TRBD1,TRBV4-2,.,TGTGCCAGCAGCACACAGGACAGGGGGACAGATACGCAGTATTTT,CASSTQDRGTDTQYF
TRBJ2-3,.,TRBV7-2,.,TGTGCCAGCAGCTTTGCGGAGGGTGATACGCAGTATTTT,CASSFAEGDTQYF
TRBJ2-5,TRBD2,TRBV3-1/TRBV3-2,.,TGTGCCAGCATCGCCAAGGGTATGGCTAGCGGGGCCCCCGGAGAGACCCAGTACTTC,CASIAKGMASGAPGETQYF
TRBJ1-2,TRBD1,TRBV29-1,.,TGCAGCGTTGAGCTAGGACAGGGGAGCTATGGCTACACCTTC,CSVELGQGSYGYTF
TRBJ1-2,.,TRBV28,.,TGTGCCAGCAGTTTTGCGGGCGACTATGGCTACACCTTC,CASSFAGDYGYTF
TRBJ1-1,.,TRBV5-5,.,TGTGCCAGCAGCTTGGGGACATTGAACACTGAAGCTTTCTTT,CASSLGTLNTEAFF
TRBJ1-2,TRBD1,TRBV7-6,.,TGTGCCAGCAGCGCCGGGACAGGGTATGGCTACACCTTC,CASSAGTGYGYTF
TRBJ2-5,.,TRBV7-2,.,TGTGCCAGCAGCTTAGCGGCTATCACAGGGCCACGGGAGACCCAGTACTTC,CASSLAAITGPRETQYF
TRBJ1-2,.,TRBV12-3/TRBV12-4,.,TGTGCCAGCAGTTTAGGATACAGGGACGGCTACACCTTC,CASSLGYRDGYTF
TRBJ1-2,TRBD1,TRBV6-5,once,TGTGCCAGCAGTTACCAGGGACAGGGAATCGGAGGCTACACCTTC,CASSYQGQGIGGYTF
TRBJ2-1,.,TRBV2,.,TGTGCCAGCAGGGACATAGCGGCTAACCCGTACAATGAGCAGTTCTTC,CASRDIAANPYNEQFF
TRBJ2-7,TRBD2,TRBV6-6,.,TGTGCCAGCAGTACCGGGACTAGAGGCGCCTACGAGCAGTACTTC,CASSTGTRGAYEQYF
TRBJ1-1,.,TRBV7-9,.,TGTGCCAGCAGCCCGTTTCAGGGATACACTGAAGCTTTCTTT,CASSPFQGYTEAFF
TRBJ2-1,TRBD2,TRBV27,.,TGTGCCAGCAGTGCCTGGGGAGCGGGAGGGTCCTACAATGAGCAGTTCTTC,CASSAWGAGGSYNEQFF
TRBJ1-5,.,TRBV15,few,TGTGCCACCAGCTCAAGACAGGTCAATCAGCCCCAGCATTTT,CATSSRQVNQPQHF
TRBJ2-3,TRBD2,TRBV7-9,.,TGTGCCAGCAGCCCCACTAGACTAGCCAGCACAGATACGCAGTATTTT,CASSPTRLASTDTQYF
TRBJ2-4,.,TRBV12-3/TRBV12-4,.,TGTGCCAGCAGCCCTTCCGGGGTTTCGAAGTACTTC,CASSPSGVSKYF
TRBJ1-6,.,TRBV9,.,TGTGCCAGCAGCGCCTCCCGGGGTAATTCACCCCTCCACTTT,CASSASRGNSPLHF
TRBJ2-1,TRBD2,TRBV3-1/TRBV3-2,.,TGTGCCAGCAGCCAATACAGAACCGGGACTAGCGGGAACAATGAGCAGTTCTTC,CASSQYRTGTSGNNEQFF
TRBJ2-7,TRBD1,TRBV18,.,TGTGCCAGCTCGAGGGACAGGGAAGAGCAGTACTTC,CASSRDREEQYF
TRBJ2-4,.,TRBV30,.,TGTGCCTGGAGCGGGGGGCCAGGGAACATTCAGTACTTC,CAWSGGPGNIQYF
TRBJ2-2,TRBD1,TRBV18,.,TGTGCCAGCTCACCAATCGCGCTACAGGGGAAACGGTGGAACACCGGGGAGCTGTTTTTT,CASSPIALQGKRWNTGELFF
TRBJ2-1,TRBD2,TRBV18,.,TGTGCCAGCTCACCTGTTAGCGGGAATACCTACAATGAGCAGTTCTTC,CASSPVSGNTYNEQFF
TRBJ2-3,.,TRBV28,few,TGTGCCAGCAGTTTCGGGACAAAGACAGATACGCAGTATTTT,CASSFGTKTDTQYF
TRBJ2-1,.,TRBV28,.,TGTGCCAGCCGCGTCCAGGGAGGCTACAATGAGCAGTTCTTC,CASRVQGGYNEQFF
TRBJ2-3,.,TRBV28,once,TGTGCCTCCCGGGGCGGGATTATCACAGATACGCAGTATTTT,CASRGGIITDTQYF
TRBJ1-5,TRBD1,TRBV12-3/TRBV12-4,.,TGTGCCAGCATCGGACAGGCGGCGGGGCCCCAGCATTTT,CASIGQAAGPQHF
TRBJ2-1,TRBD2,TRBV5-1,once,TGCGCCAGCAGCTTGATATTTAGCGGGCCCGACAATGAGCAGTTCTTC,CASSLIFSGPDNEQFF
TRBJ2-7,.,TRBV7-9,.,TGTGCCAGCAGCTCAGGGGCCGTGGCGGCCTACGAGCAGTACTTC,CASSSGAVAAYEQYF
TRBJ1-5,.,TRBV15,.,TGTGCCACCAGCAGAGTCGCCTATAGCAATCAGCCCCAGCATTTT,CATSRVAYSNQPQHF
TRBJ2-1,TRBD2,TRBV3-1/TRBV3-2,once,TGTGCCAGCAGCCGGACTAGCGGGAGTTTCAGTGAGCAGTTCTTC,CASSRTSGSFSEQFF
TRBJ2-5,.,TRBV7-8,.,TGTGCCAGCAGCTTTAGGACAAGCTACCAAGAGACCCAGTACTTC,CASSFRTSYQETQYF
TRBJ2-3,TRBD2,TRBV18,.,TGTGCCAGCTCACTAAACCTAGCGGGAGTAACAGATACGCAGTATTTT,CASSLNLAGVTDTQYF
TRBJ2-2,TRBD2,TRBV5-1,.,TGCGCCAGCAGCTTGGCGGGAGGGCCGATCGGGGAGCTGTTTTTT,CASSLAGGPIGELFF
TRBJ1-1,.,TRBV5-8,.,TGTGCCAGCCCCTGGGCGGTGGGGAGGAGGGAAGCTTTCTTT,CASPWAVGRREAFF
TRBJ2-3,.,TRBV2,.,TGTGCCAGCAGAGTGGGCAGGGGCACAGATACGCAGTATTTT,CASRVGRGTDTQYF
TRBJ1-6,.,TRBV24-1,.,TGTGCCACTCGACGGGAAAGCTCCTATAATTCACCCCTCCACTTT,CATRRESSYNSPLHF
TRBJ2-7,.,TRBV7-9,.,TGTGCCATCGAGCGAATATTGACAGAAGCCTCCTACGAGCAGTACTTC,CAIERILTEASYEQYF
TRBJ2-1,TRBD2,TRBV4-1,.,TGCGCCAGCAGCCAAGACTACCGGACTAGCCACTACAATGAGCAGTTCTTC,CASSQDYRTSHYNEQFF
TRBJ2-3,.,TRBV13,.,TGTGCCAGCAGCCCCCTTTTGAAGGGGATCACAGATACGCAGTATTTT,CASSPLLKGITDTQYF
TRBJ1-4,.,TRBV12-2,.,TGTGCAAGTCGCTTAGGAACAAACCCAGGGGCGACTAATGAAAAACTGTTTTTT,CASRLGTNPGATNEKLFF
TRBJ2-1,.,TRBV28,.,TGTGCCAGCACCGTGGGGCAGTTTGAGCAGTTCTTC,CASTVGQFEQFF
TRBJ2-7,.,TRBV6-6,few,TGTGCCAGCAGTTTACTTTACGAGCAGTACTTC,CASSLLYEQYF
TRBJ2-1,.,TRBV4-1,once,TGCGCCAGCAGCCAAAGGGGTATGACTAGCTCCTACAATGAGCAGTTCTTC,CASSQRGMTSSYNEQFF
TRBJ1-1,.,TRBV6-5,.,TGTGCCAGCAGTTACTCCCAGGGAAGGAACACTGAAGCTTTCTTT,CASSYSQGRNTEAFF
TRBJ2-2,TRBD1,TRBV11-2,few,TGTGCCAGCAGCTTAGTAGGGTCAGGGGGAACCGGGGAGCTGTTTTTT,CASSLVGSGGTGELFF
TRBJ1-2,TRBD1,TRBV27,.,TGTGCCAGCAGTTTAGACAGGGGTTATGGCTACACCTTC,CASSLDRGYGYTF
TRBJ1-1,TRBD1,TRBV2,.,TGTGCCAGCAGTCGGGACAGAACTGAAGCTTTCTTT,CASSRDRTEAFF